These 17 T cell receptor beta chains share one sample of origin, sequenced in a study of blood T cell repertoires in COVID-19. Sequenced by immunoSEQ multiplex PCR; TCRdb stores in-frame clones only, minus some. Among over 150,000 clones listed, 65% to 90% were seen once. The sequenced sample was peripheral blood. The receptor source for this set is a human donor in a cohort sampled during active COVID-19.

CDR3: CASTAEVSGSGNTIYF. Written as DNA, the CDR3 is TGTGCCAGCACCGCGGAAGTCAGCGGCTCTGGAAACACCATATATTTT. The chain carries TRBV2 and TRBJ1-3; D gene unclear. Per the germline V gene, CDR1 is SNHLY and CDR2 is FYNNEI. Deletions cut 7 bases from V and 0 bases from J, with 16 bases between. This CDR3 region has 16 residues.

This clone was found once. V is TRBV5-1 and J is TRBJ2-3; 7 positions match TRBD2. The germline CDR1 and CDR2 sequences are SGHRS and YFSETQ. V shed 4 bases and J 3 bases; nucleotides not matched to a gene: 2. This CDR3 comprises 13 residues. The DNA of the CDR3 is TGCGCCAGCAGCGGGAGGGAGACAGATACGCAGTATTTT. It encodes CASSGRETDTQYF.

The rearrangement uses TRBV19 and TRBJ1-1; TRBD1 matches 9 bases. Germline V CDR1 and CDR2: LNHDA, SQIVND (reference sequence). The CDR3 is 14 residues long. V was clipped by 5 bases and J by 6 bases; unmatched bases: 7. Written as DNA, the CDR3 is TGTGCCAGTAGTCATACAGGGGGCATGTCTGAAGCTTTCTTT. It codes for CASSHTGGMSEAFF. Variable domain in full (rest from reference TRBV19 and TRBJ1-1): DGGITQSPKYLFRKEGQNVTLSCEQNLNHDAMYWYRQDPGQGLRLIYYSQIVNDFQKGDIAEGYSVSREKKESFPLTVTSAQKNPTAFYLCASSHTGGMSEAFFGQGTRLTVV.

This rearrangement joins TRBV7-2 to TRBJ1-2; 10 nucleotides align to TRBD1. CDR3 length equals 14 residues. The V gene's germline CDR1 is SGHTA and CDR2 FQGNSA. Germline trimming cut 2 bases from V and 9 bases from J; bases unmatched to any gene: 6. In DNA form, the CDR3 reads TGTGCCAGCAGCTTAAATAGACAGGGGGCCCGCTACACCTTC. Protein sequence: CASSLNRQGARYTF.

The chain is built from TRBV29-1 and TRBJ2-1; 9 bases map to TRBD1. Germline lookup yields CDR1 SQVTM and CDR2 ANQGSEA. The CDR3 spans 14 residues. Trimming took 7 bases from V and 5 from J; bases not matched to a gene: 9. CDR3 DNA: TGCAGCGCTGAGGACAGGGGCTACGACAATGAGCAGTTCTTC. This sequence encodes CSAEDRGYDNEQFF.

The chain carries TRBV30 and TRBJ2-1; the match to TRBD2 covers 9 bases. With V trimmed by 1 base and J by 9 bases, 7 bases remained unmatched. CDR1 GTSNPN and CDR2 SVGIG come from the germline V gene (reference sequence). The CDR3 is 14 amino acids. CDR3 sequence: CAWSALAGSSEQFF. In DNA form, the CDR3 reads TGTGCCTGGAGTGCCCTAGCGGGATCCAGTGAGCAGTTCTTC.

The chain combines TRBV11-3 with TRBJ2-7; 8 bases line up with TRBD2. The junction had 7 bases not matched to a gene; V was cut back by 2 bases and J by 7 bases. The CDR3 loop spans 14 amino acids. Germline loops: CDR1 SGHNT, CDR2 YENEEA. Written as DNA, the CDR3 is TGTGCCAGCAGCTTAACCGGAGCGGGAGCTGAGCAGTACTTC. Amino acids: CASSLTGAGAEQYF.

The V call is TRBV4-1, the J call TRBJ1-1, with D unresolved. The CDR3 length is 17 residues. Germline CDR1 and CDR2: MGHRA and YSYEKL. Trimming removed 0 bases from V and 0 bases from J, with 14 bases in between. As DNA, the CDR3 is TGCGCCAGCAGCCAAGACCCCAGACTGAAACTGAACACTGAAGCTTTCTTT. Translation: CASSQDPRLKLNTEAFF.

This clone occurred a few times. The chain joins TRBV4-2 to TRBJ2-7, with 10 bases aligning to TRBD2. V lost 1 base to trimming and J lost 2 bases; unmatched junction nucleotides: 2. CDR3 length equals 15 residues. CDR1 and CDR2 (germline): LGHNA, YNFKEQ. This chain's CDR3 is CASSQASGSAYEQYF. CDR3 coding DNA: TGTGCCAGCAGCCAAGCTAGCGGGAGTGCCTACGAGCAGTACTTC.

The chain couples TRBV29-1 to TRBJ1-2; 10 bases align to TRBD1. Trimming cost V 7 bases and J 2 bases; bases outside gene matches: 16. The CDR3 is 17 residues long. In germline, CDR1 is SQVTM, CDR2 ANQGSEA. The CDR3 region is CSAIAGTGADGNYGYTF. The CDR3 region has the DNA TGCAGCGCCATTGCCGGGACAGGGGCCGACGGAAACTATGGCTACACCTTC.

The V call is TRBV7-6, the J call TRBJ2-5, with a weak D call TRBD2 (7 bases). CDR3 length: 16 amino acids. Trimming removed 1 base at V and 4 bases at J, with 16 bases between. CDR1 is SGHVS and CDR2 is FNYEAQ in the germline V gene. The CDR3 here is CASSLEAGAVRETQYF. CDR3 DNA sequence: TGTGCCAGCAGCTTAGAGGCGGGGGCTGTGCGAGAGACCCAGTACTTC.

The chain uses TRBV28 and TRBJ1-5, with D uncertain. Trimming left V 5 bases short and J 4 bases short, with 18 bases between. CDR1 MDHEN and CDR2 SYDVKM come from the germline V gene. This CDR3 has 16 residues. CDR3 sequence reads: CASSPLLLKSNQPQHF. In DNA, the CDR3 is TGTGCCAGCAGTCCCCTATTACTTAAATCGAATCAGCCCCAGCATTTT.

This clone was observed once. This chain connects TRBV15 to TRBJ2-3, with 12 nucleotides matching TRBD2. There are 20 residues in the CDR3. CDR1 is LNHNV, CDR2 YYDKDF, per germline (reference sequence). Trimming took 0 bases from V and 0 from J; bases not matched to a gene: 10. The CDR3 DNA is TGTGCCACCAGCAGAGATATTATGGGACTAGCGGGCCTAAGCACAGATACGCAGTATTTT. It specifies CATSRDIMGLAGLSTDTQYF.

The rearrangement joins TRBV18 to TRBJ1-6; possibly TRBD1 for D (5 bases). Trimming took 3 bases from V and 8 from J, leaving 8 bases between them. There are 13 residues in the CDR3. CDR1 and CDR2 from the germline V gene are KGHSH and LQKENI. CDR3 nucleotide sequence: TGTGCCAGCTCACCGTCGGGGGATTCACCCCTCCACTTT. Translating gives CASSPSGDSPLHF.

The J gene is TRBJ1-1, the V gene TRBV30; possibly TRBD1 for D (5 bases). The CDR3 is 17 residues long. Germline loops: CDR1 GTSNPN, CDR2 SVGIG (reference sequence). V was trimmed by 0 bases and J by 1 base, leaving 18 bases between them. The CDR3 bases are TGTGCCTGGAGTGTTTGGTGGGCAGGGAGGAAGAACACTGAAGCTTTCTTT. This sequence encodes CAWSVWWAGRKNTEAFF.

V and J are TRBV18 and TRBJ1-1; 8 bases map to TRBD1. CDR3 size: 15 residues. Germline values: CDR1 KGHSH, CDR2 LQKENI. V lost 3 bases, J lost 1 base, and 4 bases stayed unmatched. The CDR3 DNA sequence: TGTGCCAGCTCACCGGGACAGGAGTCGAACACTGAAGCTTTCTTT. This sequence encodes CASSPGQESNTEAFF.

The rearrangement links TRBV2 to TRBJ2-7; the D gene is possibly TRBD2 (6 bases). The V end was cut by 7 bases, the J end by 2 bases, with 15 bases between. CDR1 is SNHLY, CDR2 FYNNEI, per germline. CDR3 length equals 14 residues. This CDR3 is CASTMARTTYEQYF. DNA for the CDR3: TGTGCCAGCACCATGGCCCGGACTACCTACGAGCAGTACTTC. Together with reference TRBV2 and TRBJ2-7, the CDR3 gives the full variable domain: EPEVTQTPSHQVTQMGQEVILRCVPISNHLYFYWYRQILGQKVEFLVSFYNNEISEKSEIFDDQFSVERPDGSNFTLKIRSTKLEDSAMYFCASTMARTTYEQYFGPGTRLTVT.